A selection of T cell receptor beta chains follows, all from one sample in a study of Graves' ophthalmopathy and Graves' hyperthyroidism. Each CDR3 protein gets one entry after TCRdb re-called the multiplex PCR reads with MiXCR. Found here are fewer than 400,000 distinct CDR3 sequences, about 17% of them singletons; the top ten hold 1.5% to 2%. The sequenced material came from peripheral blood. The source is a woman aged 18 to 35 with Graves' ophthalmopathy. CDR3s include the opening cysteine and the closing phenylalanine or tryptophan. Fields, in order: clone size, J gene, D gene, V gene, CDR3 DNA, CDR3 protein. The D gene is left open where the match is weak. Only some rows state a clone size, as once, few, many or a class for expanded clones.

>many|TRBJ1-3|-|TRBV28
TGTGCCAGCAGTCCGACCGAAGGCTCCGTCTCTGGAAACACCATATATTTT
CASSPTEGSVSGNTIYF
>-|TRBJ1-5|-|TRBV18
TGTGCCAGCTCACCTTCGGGGGGGGGCAATCAGCCCCAGCATTTT
CASSPSGGGNQPQHF
>-|TRBJ2-7|TRBD1|TRBV30
TGTGCCTGGAACCGGGACAGGGGTTACGAGCAGTACTTC
CAWNRDRGYEQYF
>many|TRBJ2-7|-|TRBV5-1
TGCGCCAGCAGCCGATACGCCGCAAACGAGCAGTACTTC
CASSRYAANEQYF
>-|TRBJ2-5|-|TRBV12-3/TRBV12-4
TGTGCCAGCAGTCCCATTCTAGCGAGCCAAGAGACCCAGTACTTC
CASSPILASQETQYF
>many|TRBJ1-2|-|TRBV2
TGTGCCAGCAGTGCGGTAGGGCTTATCAACTATGGCTACACCTTC
CASSAVGLINYGYTF
>many|TRBJ1-5|-|TRBV7-2
TGTGCCAGCAGCTTAAACCCGGACAGGCCCCAGCATTTT
CASSLNPDRPQHF
>many|TRBJ1-2|-|TRBV6-5
TGTGCCAGCAGATCTGTCGGCAGCTATGGCTACACCTTC
CASRSVGSYGYTF
>many|TRBJ1-1|-|TRBV4-1
TGCGCCAGCAGCCAGGCGATACCGGCCCCCCCGCCAATGAACACTGAAGCTTTCTTT
CASSQAIPAPPPMNTEAFF
>many|TRBJ2-7|-|TRBV10-1
TGCGCCAGCAGTGAGTCCCGGCAGGGAGGTTTCCACGAGCAGTACTTC
CASSESRQGGFHEQYF
>-|TRBJ1-1|-|TRBV6-2/TRBV6-3
TGTGCCAGCAGCTACGTGTCGGACACTGAAGCTTTCTTT
CASSYVSDTEAFF
>many|TRBJ2-5|-|TRBV6-1
TGTGCCAGCAGTGTCGACGGGGGACAAGAGACCCAGTACTTC
CASSVDGGQETQYF
>many|TRBJ2-5|-|TRBV12-5
TGTGCTAGTGGCCTGGGACCGTCAGGAGAGACCCAGTACTTC
CASGLGPSGETQYF
>many|TRBJ2-2|-|TRBV11-2
TGTGCCAGCAGTTTTCCACGGGGGCGAAACACCGGGGAGCTGTTTTTT
CASSFPRGRNTGELFF
>-|TRBJ1-6|-|TRBV28
TGTGCCAGCGACACAGGGCTCAATTCACCCCTCCACTTT
CASDTGLNSPLHF
>many|TRBJ1-1|-|TRBV11-1
TGTGCCAGCAGTGAAAATGCCGGGCCGCCGAACGCTGAAGCTTTCTTT
CASSENAGPPNAEAFF
>-|TRBJ2-4|-|TRBV24-1
TGTGCCACCAGTGATCCGGGACACGAAAACATTCAGTACTTC
CATSDPGHENIQYF
>many|TRBJ2-7|-|TRBV20-1
TGCAGTTGGGGTGCCTCCTACGAGCAGTACTTC
CSWGASYEQYF
>many|TRBJ2-6|-|TRBV28
TGTGCCAGCAATAGACCGTCTGGGGCCAACGTCCTGACTTTC
CASNRPSGANVLTF
>many|TRBJ2-7|-|TRBV4-2
TGTGCCAGCAGCTTCCGGGACAAGGGGTACGAGCAGTACTTC
CASSFRDKGYEQYF
>many|TRBJ2-7|-|TRBV7-2
TGTGCCAGCAGCTTAGCTGGGCGGGTTAGCTCCTACGAGCAGTACTTC
CASSLAGRVSSYEQYF
>-|TRBJ2-7|-|TRBV10-2
TGCGCCAGCAGTGAGTGGGAGACAGGGGAGGGTGACGAGCAGTACTTC
CASSEWETGEGDEQYF
>once|TRBJ1-1|-|TRBV20-1
TGCAGTGCCCCAAGATCCCAGAACACTGAAGCTTTCTTT
CSAPRSQNTEAFF
>many|TRBJ2-6|-|TRBV6-5
TGTGCCAGCAGTTTTCTTGGTCTGGGGGCCAACGTCCTGACTTTC
CASSFLGLGANVLTF
>many|TRBJ2-3|TRBD1|TRBV12-3/TRBV12-4
TGTGCCAGCAGGTCGACAGGGAATCCCCCAGATACGCAGTATTTT
CASRSTGNPPDTQYF
>many|TRBJ2-7|-|TRBV10-1
TGCGCCAGCAGTGAGTCTCTGGAACGCCAGAAGCAGTACTTC
CASSESLERQKQYF
>many|TRBJ2-4|-|TRBV19
TGTGCCAGTAGTATACAGGGGGCCAAAAACATTCAGTACTTC
CASSIQGAKNIQYF
>-|TRBJ1-1|-|TRBV6-1
TGTGCCAGCAGGGACCCCGGGGCATTGGAGAATTTCTTT
CASRDPGALENFF
>many|TRBJ1-2|-|TRBV6-2/TRBV6-3
TGTGCCAGCACCCCAGGGGACGACTATGGCTACACCTTC
CASTPGDDYGYTF
>many|TRBJ2-6|-|TRBV30
TGTGCCTGGAGTGCCCCTTACTCTGGGGCCAACGTCCTGACTTTC
CAWSAPYSGANVLTF
>many|TRBJ1-6|-|TRBV6-2/TRBV6-3
TGTGCCAGCAGTCCCTTTCCTCCGGGACTTCCAAGTCGGGCACCCCTCCACTTT
CASSPFPPGLPSRAPLHF
>many|TRBJ1-1|-|TRBV7-2
TGTGCCAGCAGCTTAGGCCCGGGGCTAATTGGACTGAACACTGAAGCTTTCTTT
CASSLGPGLIGLNTEAFF
>many|TRBJ1-1|TRBD1|TRBV6-2/TRBV6-3
TGTGCCAGCAGTTACCCGGGACAGCTATCCACTGAAGCTTTCTTT
CASSYPGQLSTEAFF
>-|TRBJ2-7|-|TRBV5-1
TGCGCCAGCAGCTTGGGGCGGATGAACGAGCAGTACTTC
CASSLGRMNEQYF
>-|TRBJ1-2|-|TRBV6-2/TRBV6-3
TGTGCCAGCAGTTCCGTCGAACCTACAGGAATTACTAACTATGGCTACACCTTC
CASSSVEPTGITNYGYTF
>-|TRBJ2-7|TRBD1|TRBV20-1
TGCAGTGTTACCTCCAAGGACAGGGTATACGAGCAGTACTTC
CSVTSKDRVYEQYF
>many|TRBJ2-7|TRBD1|TRBV10-3
TGTGCCATCAGTGAACCCCAGGGGGCCTACGAGCAGTACTTC
CAISEPQGAYEQYF
>many|TRBJ2-6|-|TRBV7-2
TGTGCCGTCCGGAGGGCGTCTGGGGCCAACGTCCTGACTTTC
CAVRRASGANVLTF
>many|TRBJ2-2|-|TRBV5-1
TGCGCCAGCAAGGGGACCTTGAGCACCGGGGAGCTGTTTTTT
CASKGTLSTGELFF
>few|TRBJ1-1|-|TRBV6-1
TGTGCCAGCAGCTCCGGGACCCTGGGAGAAGCTTTCTTT
CASSSGTLGEAFF
>many|TRBJ2-3|-|TRBV7-2
TGTGCCAGCAGCTTAGCGTCCCGGCGGTACGGCACAGATACGCAGTATTTT
CASSLASRRYGTDTQYF
>many|TRBJ1-5|-|TRBV25-1
TGTGCCAGCAGTGAATCGAGCCGCAATCAGCCCCAGCATTTT
CASSESSRNQPQHF
>many|TRBJ1-5|-|TRBV6-1
TGTGCCAGCGACTATAGCAATCAGCCCCAGCATTTT
CASDYSNQPQHF
>many|TRBJ1-2|TRBD1|TRBV30
TGTGCCTGGAGTGTAGGGGGGACAGGGGGATCCTATGGCTACACCTTC
CAWSVGGTGGSYGYTF
>many|TRBJ1-6|TRBD1|TRBV6-5
TGTGCCAGCGTTGGAGGACAGGGGGCGAGGACCGAAAATTCACCCCTCCACTTT
CASVGGQGARTENSPLHF
>many|TRBJ2-2|-|TRBV11-2
TGTGCCAGCAGCCGCCCGTGGGCCGGACGGAGAAAAACCGGGGAGCTGTTTTTT
CASSRPWAGRRKTGELFF
>many|TRBJ1-3|TRBD1|TRBV10-3
TGTGCCATCAGTGAGTCGACCATCGGACAGGGTCCCCGAGTGGGCACCATATATTTT
CAISESTIGQGPRVGTIYF
>many|TRBJ1-1|TRBD1|TRBV27
TGTGCCAGCAGCCCCGTCCTACAGGGGGCTGAAGCTTTCTTT
CASSPVLQGAEAFF
>many|TRBJ1-1|TRBD1|TRBV30
TGTGCCTGGAGCTCTATTGACAGGGACACTGAAGCTTTCTTT
CAWSSIDRDTEAFF
>many|TRBJ2-7|-|TRBV5-1
TGCGCCAGCAGCTTCGGGGTATTATCCTACGAGCAGTACTTC
CASSFGVLSYEQYF
>many|TRBJ2-7|TRBD1|TRBV5-1
TGCGCCAGCAGCTGGAGTCCGTCCGTGACAGGGCCTCTGGAGCAGTACTTC
CASSWSPSVTGPLEQYF
>many|TRBJ2-2|-|TRBV20-1
TGCAGTGCTAGACAAGGAGGAGGGGGCAGCGCCGGGGGGCTGTTTTTT
CSARQGGGGSAGGLFF
>-|TRBJ2-2|TRBD2|TRBV6-1
TGTGCCATAACTCGGGCGGGGGACACCGGGGAGCTGTTTTTT
CAITRAGDTGELFF
>many|TRBJ2-7|-|TRBV5-6
TGTGCCAGCAGCTTTTTGGGGGCCTACGAGCAGTACTTC
CASSFLGAYEQYF